These 13 T cell receptor beta chains were sequenced from one sample in a study of T cells in Graves' hyperthyroidism and ophthalmopathy. RNA transcripts yielded amplified TCR beta CDR3 regions. With the HTBI primer set, the TCR CDR3 went through a first round of RT-PCR. TCRdb ran MiXCR on the multiplex PCR reads and lists one entry per CDR3 protein. The sample records about 110,000 distinct CDR3 sequences, 15% to 20% being singletons. The specimen sequenced was blood. The source of these receptors is a woman aged 50 to 60 with Graves' hyperthyroidism.

At least ten counts were recorded for this clonotype. The J gene is TRBJ2-2, the V gene TRBV12-3 or TRBV12-4; no firm D call. The CDR3 is 13 amino acids. Deletions cut 6 bases from V and 7 bases from J, with 12 bases between. The CDR3, as DNA: TGTGCCAGCAGCCACCGTATTGGCGGGGAGCTGTTTTTT. Its protein is CASSHRIGGELFF.

The V gene is TRBV2, the J gene TRBJ1-2; 11 nucleotides line up with TRBD1. The CDR3 extends over 14 amino acids. Looked up from germline, CDR1 is SNHLY and CDR2 is FYNNEI. Germline trimming cut 3 bases from V and 7 bases from J; bases unmatched to any gene: 4. The CDR3 loop reads CASSDGQGASGYTF. The CDR3 DNA sequence: TGTGCCAGCAGTGATGGACAGGGGGCGAGTGGCTACACCTTC. Complete variable domain (other parts from reference TRBV2 and TRBJ1-2): EPEVTQTPSHQVTQMGQEVILRCVPISNHLYFYWYRQILGQKVEFLVSFYNNEISEKSEIFDDQFSVERPDGSNFTLKIRSTKLEDSAMYFCASSDGQGASGYTFGSGTRLTVV.

This clonotype appeared many times. The rearrangement uses TRBV28 and TRBJ2-5; D may be TRBD1 (6 bases). Germline V gene lookup returns CDR1 MDHEN and CDR2 SYDVKM. The CDR3 is made up of 15 amino acids. The V gene lost 5 bases and the J gene lost 0 bases, with 13 bases spanning the gap. CDR3 region: CASSGLRGYQETQYF. CDR3 DNA: TGTGCCAGCAGTGGCCTTAGGGGGTACCAAGAGACCCAGTACTTC. Full variable domain (rest looked up from reference TRBV28 and TRBJ2-5): DVKVTQSSRYLVKRTGEKVFLECVQDMDHENMFWYRQDPGLGLRLIYFSYDVKMKEKGDIPEGYSVSREKKERFSLILESASTNQTSMYLCASSGLRGYQETQYFGPGTRLLVL.

The V gene is TRBV28, the J gene TRBJ2-7; D ambiguous. TRBJ2-1 matches the DNA end more closely, so the J call is doubtful. Germline CDR1 MDHEN, CDR2 SYDVKM. CDR3 length: 13 amino acids. CDR3 in DNA: TGTGCCAGCAGTTTCTCGGGCTCCTACGAGCAGTTCTTC. Protein: CASSFSGSYEQFF.

This clonotype was seen ten or more times. The chain couples TRBV20-1 to TRBJ2-1; D not resolved. The length of the CDR3 is 16 residues. With 1 base removed from V and 1 base from J, the gap between germline ends came to 14 bases. CDR1 and CDR2 (germline): DFQATT, SNEGSKA (reference sequence). CDR3 bases: TGCAGTGCTAGAGGGCGAGTCTCCCTTTCCTACAATGAGCAGTTCTTC. As protein: CSARGRVSLSYNEQFF.

This clonotype has ten or more counts. The V gene is TRBV11-2, the J gene TRBJ2-2, with D possibly being TRBD2 (6 bases). This CDR3 has 15 residues. Trimming left V 1 base short and J 1 base short, with 7 bases between. Germline assignment: CDR1 SGHAT and CDR2 FQNNGV. CDR3 residues: CASSLASVNTGELFF. The DNA of the CDR3 is TGTGCCAGCAGCTTAGCTAGCGTGAACACCGGGGAGCTGTTTTTT.

V is TRBV20-1 and J is TRBJ2-5, with D unclear. The CDR3 consists of 12 residues. V lost 5 bases and J lost 4, with 11 bases in between. Germline V gene sequence: CDR1 DFQATT, CDR2 SNEGSKA (reference sequence). The CDR3 DNA is TGCAGTGCTGTGAGTTGGGGAGAGACCCAGTACTTC. Translation: CSAVSWGETQYF.

This clonotype was recorded many times. This chain links TRBV2 with TRBJ1-4; TRBD1 matches at 8 bases. This CDR3 is 13 amino acids long. The V segment lost 6 bases and the J segment 7 bases; nucleotides outside the gene matches: 4. Germline loops: CDR1 SNHLY, CDR2 FYNNEI. The CDR3 DNA sequence: TGTGCCAGCAGCCTTGACAGGGGTGAAAAACTGTTTTTT. It yields the protein CASSLDRGEKLFF.

The table lists this clonotype with a few counts. This rearrangement joins TRBV6-2 or TRBV6-3 to TRBJ2-7; TRBD1 aligns across 10 bases. The J segment lost 0 bases and the V segment lost 6 bases, leaving 5 bases of the junction unmatched. The CDR3 extends over 15 amino acids. CDR1 and CDR2 (germline): MNHEY, SVGEGT. The CDR3 reads CASSGDRGHSYEQYV. The CDR3 coding sequence is TGTGCCAGCAGCGGAGACAGGGGGCACTCCTACGAGCAGTACGTC.

This clonotype has ten or more counts. V and J are TRBV15 and TRBJ1-1; the D gene is possibly TRBD1 (6 bases). The germline gives CDR1 LNHNV, CDR2 YYDKDF (reference sequence). Trimming left V 2 bases short and J 4 bases short, with 14 bases between. This CDR3 spans 15 amino acids. The CDR3 here is CATSRFNREGTEAFF. For the CDR3, the DNA is TGTGCCACCAGCAGATTCAACAGGGAGGGCACTGAAGCTTTCTTT.

This clonotype was found many times. The chain is built from TRBV6-5 and TRBJ2-3; D unclear. Trimming took 0 bases from V and 0 from J, leaving 4 bases between them. This CDR3 has 14 amino acids. Germline V lookup: CDR1 MNHEY, CDR2 SVGAGI. The CDR3 reads CASSYSRSTDTQYF. DNA of the CDR3: TGTGCCAGCAGTTACTCTAGAAGCACAGATACGCAGTATTTT.

The chain links TRBV7-2 to TRBJ1-2, with TRBD1 matching over 10 bases. Germline CDR1 SGHTA, CDR2 FQGNSA. The J segment lost 7 bases and the V segment lost 3 bases, leaving 8 bases of the junction unmatched. This CDR3 has 15 residues. CDR3: CASSFTTGGFFGYTF. CDR3 nucleotides: TGTGCCAGCAGCTTCACGACAGGGGGCTTCTTTGGCTACACCTTC. Using reference TRBV7-2 and TRBJ1-2 for the parts outside the CDR3, the full variable domain is GAGVSQSPSNKVTEKGKDVELRCDPISGHTALYWYRQSLGQGLEFLIYFQGNSAPDKSGLPSDRFSAERTGGSVSTLTIQRTQQEDSAVYLCASSFTTGGFFGYTFGSGTRLTVV.

There are many counts of this clonotype. This chain joins TRBV11-2 and TRBJ2-7; 11 positions match TRBD2. Germline trimming cut 3 bases from V and 2 bases from J; bases unmatched to any gene: 21. CDR3 length: 21 amino acids. Looked up from germline, CDR1 is SGHAT and CDR2 is FQNNGV. The CDR3 coding sequence is TGTGCCAGCAGCTTGTTCCCCGCCCGGGACAGCGGGACTAGCGGAACCTACGAGCAGTACTTC. The encoded protein is CASSLFPARDSGTSGTYEQYF.